This record looks at one TCR beta chain sequence and its context. As yet, its antigen is unknown. TCRdb passed the reads through MiXCR, listing each CDR3 protein once. The data contain roughly 920,000 distinct CDR3 sequences, around a third of them seen just once; the ten biggest clones take up around 15%. These data belong to a study of T cell repertoires in cytomegalovirus infection. Study background: HLA-B-restricted CMV epitopes that are well studied, plus recently identified HLA-C-restricted ones, were used by the study.

V was cut by 5 bases and J by 0 bases, with 14 bases left in between. The CDR3 covers 15 residues. The germline V gene has CDR1 SGHAT and CDR2 FQDESV (reference sequence). The chain joins TRBV11-1 to TRBJ2-7, with D unclear. The material was cultured CD8+ T cells from PBMCs, obtained from culture after CMV antigen stimulation. The TCR sequence derives from a human donor in good health (CMV status not recorded). Some clones in this sample may be carry-over from other donors' samples. In nucleotides, the CDR3 is TGTGCCAGCAGCCCCGACGGAGAGATCTCCTACGAGCAGTACTTC. Translating it yields CASSPDGEISYEQYF.